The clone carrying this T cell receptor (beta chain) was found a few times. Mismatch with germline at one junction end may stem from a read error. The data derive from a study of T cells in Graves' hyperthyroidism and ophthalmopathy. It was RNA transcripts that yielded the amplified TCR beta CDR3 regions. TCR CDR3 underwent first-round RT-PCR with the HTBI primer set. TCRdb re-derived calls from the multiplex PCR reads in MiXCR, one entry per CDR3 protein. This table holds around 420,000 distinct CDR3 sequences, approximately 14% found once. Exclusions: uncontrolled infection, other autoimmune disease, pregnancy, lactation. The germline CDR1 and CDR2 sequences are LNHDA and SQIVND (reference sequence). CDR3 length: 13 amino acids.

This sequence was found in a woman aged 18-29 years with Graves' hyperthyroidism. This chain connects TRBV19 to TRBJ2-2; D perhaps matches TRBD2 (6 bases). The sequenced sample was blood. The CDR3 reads CASTAGNTGEPFF. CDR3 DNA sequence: TGTGCCAGTACGGCGGGGAACACCGGGGAGCCGTTTTTT.